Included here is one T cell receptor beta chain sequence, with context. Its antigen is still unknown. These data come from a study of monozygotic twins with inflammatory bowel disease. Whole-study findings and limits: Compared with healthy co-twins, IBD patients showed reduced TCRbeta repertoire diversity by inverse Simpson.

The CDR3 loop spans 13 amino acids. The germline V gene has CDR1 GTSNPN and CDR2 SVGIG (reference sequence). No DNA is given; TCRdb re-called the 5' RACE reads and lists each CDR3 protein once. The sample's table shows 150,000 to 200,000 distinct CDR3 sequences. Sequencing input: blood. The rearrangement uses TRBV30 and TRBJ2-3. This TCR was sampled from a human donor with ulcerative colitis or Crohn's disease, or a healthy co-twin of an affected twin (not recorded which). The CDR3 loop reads CAWSVHGTDTQYF.